This TCR beta chain was recorded in a study of T-cell reconstitution after alpha-beta-depleted transplantation in children. The CDR3 consists of 10 residues. Unique molecular identifiers were incorporated during preparation of the TCRbeta library. One entry per CDR3 protein, called by TCRdb with MiXCR from the PCR reads. The sample lists about 27,000 distinct CDR3 sequences, 18% occurring once. The receptor was isolated from a male patient between 2 and 10 years old who had a stem cell transplant for acute lymphoblastic leukemia, so the T cells may come from the graft donor. The sequencing here drew on PBMCs, mostly from graft donor cells, taken 60 days after TCRalphabeta/CD19-depleted stem cell transplant. The chain carries TRBV12-3 or TRBV12-4 and TRBJ2-2, with D tentatively TRBD2 (5 bases). For the CDR3, the DNA is TGTGCGGGGAGCACCGGGGAGCTGTTTTTT. This sequence encodes CAGSTGELFF.